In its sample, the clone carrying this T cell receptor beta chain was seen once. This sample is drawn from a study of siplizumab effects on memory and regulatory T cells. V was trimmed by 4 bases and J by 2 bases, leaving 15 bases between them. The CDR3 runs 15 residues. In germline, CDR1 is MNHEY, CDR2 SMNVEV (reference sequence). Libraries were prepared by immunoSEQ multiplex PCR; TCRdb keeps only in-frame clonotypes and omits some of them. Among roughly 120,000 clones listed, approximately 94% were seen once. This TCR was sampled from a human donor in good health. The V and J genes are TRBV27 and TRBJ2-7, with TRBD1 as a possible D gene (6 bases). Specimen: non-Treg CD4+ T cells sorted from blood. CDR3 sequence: CASSSTGTYAYEQYF. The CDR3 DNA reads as TGTGCCAGCAGTTCCACCGGGACATACGCCTACGAGCAGTACTTC.